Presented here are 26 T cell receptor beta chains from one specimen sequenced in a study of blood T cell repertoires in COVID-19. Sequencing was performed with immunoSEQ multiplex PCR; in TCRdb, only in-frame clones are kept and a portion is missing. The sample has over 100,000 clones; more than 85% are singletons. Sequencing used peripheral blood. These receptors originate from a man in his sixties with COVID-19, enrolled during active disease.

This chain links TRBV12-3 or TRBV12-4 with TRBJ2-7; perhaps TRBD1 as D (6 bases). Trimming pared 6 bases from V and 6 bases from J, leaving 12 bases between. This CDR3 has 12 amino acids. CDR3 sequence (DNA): TGTGCCAGCAGCCCACAGGGAGCCGAGCAGTACTTC. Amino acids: CASSPQGAEQYF.

The CDR3 loop reads CASSLLAGHTGELFF. The CDR3 DNA is TGTGCCAGTAGTTTACTAGCGGGGCACACCGGGGAGCTGTTTTTT. This chain uses TRBV19 with TRBJ2-2, with 10 nucleotides matching TRBD2. With 5 bases clipped from V and 3 bases from J, the junction kept 3 bases outside the gene matches. The CDR3 runs to 15 residues. Germline CDR1 is LNHDA and CDR2 is SQIVND (reference sequence).

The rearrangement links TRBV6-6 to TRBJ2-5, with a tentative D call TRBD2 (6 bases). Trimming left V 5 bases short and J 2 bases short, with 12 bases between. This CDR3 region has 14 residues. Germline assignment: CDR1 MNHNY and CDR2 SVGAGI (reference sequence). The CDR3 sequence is CASSPGGEQETQYF. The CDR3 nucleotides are TGTGCCAGCAGTCCTGGCGGGGAGCAAGAGACCCAGTACTTC.

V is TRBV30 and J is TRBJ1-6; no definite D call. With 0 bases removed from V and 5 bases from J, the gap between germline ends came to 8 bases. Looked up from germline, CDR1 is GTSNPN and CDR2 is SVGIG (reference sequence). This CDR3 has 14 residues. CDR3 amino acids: CAWSVRANNSPLHF. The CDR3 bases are TGTGCCTGGAGTGTTAGAGCGAATAATTCACCCCTCCACTTT.

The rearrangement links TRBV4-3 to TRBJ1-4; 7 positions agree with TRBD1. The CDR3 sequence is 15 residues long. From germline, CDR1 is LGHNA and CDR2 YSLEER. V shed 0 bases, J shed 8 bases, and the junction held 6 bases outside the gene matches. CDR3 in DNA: TGCGCCAGCAGCCAAGAGACAGGGAGGAACGAAAAACTGTTTTTT. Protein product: CASSQETGRNEKLFF.

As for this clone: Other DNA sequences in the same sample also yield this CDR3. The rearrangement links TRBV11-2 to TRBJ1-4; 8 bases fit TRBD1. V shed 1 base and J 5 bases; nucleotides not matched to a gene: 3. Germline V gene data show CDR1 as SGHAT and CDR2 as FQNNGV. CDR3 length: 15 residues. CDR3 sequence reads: CASSLGGQGNEKLFF. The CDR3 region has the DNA TGTGCCAGCAGCTTAGGAGGACAGGGCAATGAAAAACTGTTTTTT.

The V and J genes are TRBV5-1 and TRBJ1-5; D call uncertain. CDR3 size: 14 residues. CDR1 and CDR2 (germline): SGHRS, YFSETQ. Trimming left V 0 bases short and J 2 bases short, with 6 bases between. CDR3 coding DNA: TGCGCCAGCAGCTTGGAGCCGGGCAATCAGCCCCAGCATTTT. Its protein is CASSLEPGNQPQHF.

CDR3 protein: CASSSGLAGGPTDTQYF. CDR3 DNA sequence: TGTGCCAGCAGCTCCGGACTAGCGGGGGGGCCCACAGATACGCAGTATTTT. The chain employs TRBV7-3 and TRBJ2-3, with 15 bases that match TRBD2. This CDR3 region has 17 residues. Germline trimming cut 4 bases from V and 2 bases from J; bases unmatched to any gene: 4. The germline gives CDR1 SGHTA, CDR2 FQGTGA.

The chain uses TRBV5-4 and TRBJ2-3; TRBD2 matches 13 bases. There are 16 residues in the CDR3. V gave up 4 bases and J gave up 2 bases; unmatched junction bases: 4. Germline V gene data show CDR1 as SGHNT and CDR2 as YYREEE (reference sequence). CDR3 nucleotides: TGTGCCAGCAGCCCCGGGACTAGCGGGACCACAGATACGCAGTATTTT. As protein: CASSPGTSGTTDTQYF. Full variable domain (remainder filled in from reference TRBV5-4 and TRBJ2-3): ETGVTQSPTHLIKTRGQQVTLRCSSQSGHNTVSWYQQALGQGPQFIFQYYREEENGRGNFPPRFSGLQFPNYSSELNVNALELDDSALYLCASSPGTSGTTDTQYFGPGTRLTVL.

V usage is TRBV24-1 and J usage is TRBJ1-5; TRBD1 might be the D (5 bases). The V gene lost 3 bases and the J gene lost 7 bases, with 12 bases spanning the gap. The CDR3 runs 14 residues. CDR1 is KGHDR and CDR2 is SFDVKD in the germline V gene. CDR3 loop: CATSDPTGVQPQHF. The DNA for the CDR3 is TGTGCCACCAGTGATCCTACAGGAGTACAGCCCCAGCATTTT.

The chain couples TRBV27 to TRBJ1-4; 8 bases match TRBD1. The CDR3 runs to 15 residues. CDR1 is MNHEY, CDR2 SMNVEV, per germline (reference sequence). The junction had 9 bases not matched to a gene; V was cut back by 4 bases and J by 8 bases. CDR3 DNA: TGTGCCAGCAGTTCTAGGACAGGGAGGGACGAAAAACTGTTTTTT. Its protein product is CASSSRTGRDEKLFF.

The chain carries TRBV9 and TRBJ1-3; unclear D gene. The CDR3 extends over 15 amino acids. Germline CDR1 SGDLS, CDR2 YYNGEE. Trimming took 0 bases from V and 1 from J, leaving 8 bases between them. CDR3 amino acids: CASSVVCPSGNTIYF. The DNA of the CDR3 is TGTGCCAGCAGCGTAGTTTGTCCTTCTGGAAACACCATATATTTT.

The CDR3 here is CASSSGQPNEKLFF. CDR3 nucleotide sequence: TGCGCCAGCAGTTCGGGACAGCCTAATGAAAAACTGTTTTTT. The V gene is TRBV5-1, the J gene TRBJ1-4; 7 bases fit TRBD1. The V gene's germline CDR1 is SGHRS and CDR2 YFSETQ. Trimming took 5 bases from V and 3 from J; bases not matched to a gene: 4. This CDR3 is built from 14 residues.

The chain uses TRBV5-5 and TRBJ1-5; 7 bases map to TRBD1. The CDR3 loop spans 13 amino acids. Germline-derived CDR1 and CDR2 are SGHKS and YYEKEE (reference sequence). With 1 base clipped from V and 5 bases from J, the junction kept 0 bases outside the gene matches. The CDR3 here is CASSLTGDQPQHF. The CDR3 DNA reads TGTGCCAGCAGCTTGACAGGGGATCAGCCCCAGCATTTT.

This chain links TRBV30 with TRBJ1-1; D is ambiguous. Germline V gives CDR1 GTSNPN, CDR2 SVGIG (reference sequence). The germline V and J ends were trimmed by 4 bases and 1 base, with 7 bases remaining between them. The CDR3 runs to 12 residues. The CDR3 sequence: CAWKFGNTEAFF. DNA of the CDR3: TGTGCCTGGAAGTTCGGGAACACTGAAGCTTTCTTT.

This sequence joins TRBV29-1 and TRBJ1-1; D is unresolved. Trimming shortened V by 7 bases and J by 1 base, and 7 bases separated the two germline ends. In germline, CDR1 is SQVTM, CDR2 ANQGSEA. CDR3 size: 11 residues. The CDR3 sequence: CSAAANTEAFF. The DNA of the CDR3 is TGCAGCGCTGCGGCGAACACTGAAGCTTTCTTT.

The CDR3 is CAISQTGTGVGETQYF. CDR3 DNA: TGTGCCATCAGCCAGACCGGGACAGGGGTGGGGGAGACCCAGTACTTC. The J gene is TRBJ2-5, the V gene TRBV10-3; 10 bases are shared with TRBD1. The CDR3 is 16 amino acids. The trim removed 6 bases at V and 5 bases at J, leaving 12 bases unmatched. CDR1 is ENHRY and CDR2 is SYGVKD in the germline V gene.

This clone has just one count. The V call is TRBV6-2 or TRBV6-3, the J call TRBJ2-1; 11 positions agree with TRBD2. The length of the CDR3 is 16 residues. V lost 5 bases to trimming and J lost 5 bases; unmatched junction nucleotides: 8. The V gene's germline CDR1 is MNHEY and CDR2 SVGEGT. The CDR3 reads CASSLVLAGGNNEQFF. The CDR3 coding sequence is TGTGCCAGCAGTCTCGTTCTAGCGGGGGGAAACAATGAGCAGTTCTTC.

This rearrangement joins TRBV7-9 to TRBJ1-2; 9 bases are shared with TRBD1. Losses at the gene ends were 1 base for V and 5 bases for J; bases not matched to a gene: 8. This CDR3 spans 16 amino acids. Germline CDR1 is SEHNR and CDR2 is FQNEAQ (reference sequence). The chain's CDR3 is CASSLVRDRDGYGYTF. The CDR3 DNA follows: TGTGCCAGCAGCTTAGTCAGGGACAGGGACGGGTATGGCTACACCTTC.

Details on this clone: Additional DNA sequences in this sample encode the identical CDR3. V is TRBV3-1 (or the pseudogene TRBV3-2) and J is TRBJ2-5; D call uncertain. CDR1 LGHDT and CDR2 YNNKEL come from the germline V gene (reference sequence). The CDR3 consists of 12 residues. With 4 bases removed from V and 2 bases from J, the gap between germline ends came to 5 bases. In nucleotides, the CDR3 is TGTGCCAGCAGCCCACAGCAAGAGACCCAGTACTTC. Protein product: CASSPQQETQYF.

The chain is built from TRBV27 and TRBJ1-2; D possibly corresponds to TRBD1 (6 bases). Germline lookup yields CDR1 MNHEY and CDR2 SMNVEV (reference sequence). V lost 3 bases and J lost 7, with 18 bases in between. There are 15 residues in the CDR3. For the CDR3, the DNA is TGTGCCAGCAGTTTTCGGCAGGGGCAGCCAAGTGGCTACACCTTC. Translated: CASSFRQGQPSGYTF.

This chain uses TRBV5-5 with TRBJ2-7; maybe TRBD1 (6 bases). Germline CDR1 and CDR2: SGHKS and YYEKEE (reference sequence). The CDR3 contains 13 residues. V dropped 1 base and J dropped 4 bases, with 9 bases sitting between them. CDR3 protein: CASSLNRAYEQYF. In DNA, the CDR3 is TGTGCCAGCAGCTTGAACAGGGCTTACGAGCAGTACTTC. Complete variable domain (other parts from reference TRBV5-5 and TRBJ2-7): DAGVTQSPTHLIKTRGQQVTLRCSPISGHKSVSWYQQVLGQGPQFIFQYYEKEERGRGNFPDRFSARQFPNYSSELNVNALLLGDSALYLCASSLNRAYEQYFGPGTRLTVT.

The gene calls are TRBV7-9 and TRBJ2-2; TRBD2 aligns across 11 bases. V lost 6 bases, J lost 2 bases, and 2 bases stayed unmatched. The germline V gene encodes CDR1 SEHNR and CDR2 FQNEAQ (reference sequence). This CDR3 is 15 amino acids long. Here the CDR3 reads CASRLAGVNTGELFF. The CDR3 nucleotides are TGTGCCAGCAGACTAGCGGGGGTTAACACCGGGGAGCTGTTTTTT. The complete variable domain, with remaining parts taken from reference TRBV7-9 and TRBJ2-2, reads DTGVSQNPRHKITKRGQNVTFRCDPISEHNRLYWYRQTLGQGPEFLTYFQNEAQLEKSRLLSDRFSAERPKGSFSTLEIQRTEQGDSAMYLCASRLAGVNTGELFFGEGSRLTVL.

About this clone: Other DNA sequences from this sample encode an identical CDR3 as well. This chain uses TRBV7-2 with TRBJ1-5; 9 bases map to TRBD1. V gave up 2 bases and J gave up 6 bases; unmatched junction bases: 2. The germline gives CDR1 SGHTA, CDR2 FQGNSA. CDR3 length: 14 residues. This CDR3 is CASSLRQGGQPQHF. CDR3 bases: TGTGCCAGCAGCTTACGACAGGGGGGTCAGCCCCAGCATTTT.

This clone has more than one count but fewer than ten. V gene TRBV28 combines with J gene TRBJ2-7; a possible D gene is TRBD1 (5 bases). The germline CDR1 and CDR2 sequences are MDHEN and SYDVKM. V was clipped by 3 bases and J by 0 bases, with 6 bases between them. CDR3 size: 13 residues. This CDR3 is CASSLTVSYEQYF. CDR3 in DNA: TGTGCCAGCAGTTTGACAGTCTCCTACGAGCAGTACTTC.

Here the CDR3 reads CASSLTRHEGYTF. The CDR3 DNA is TGTGCCAGCAGCTTAACCAGGCACGAGGGCTACACCTTC. The chain joins TRBV7-3 to TRBJ1-2; D is undetermined. Germline CDR1 is SGHTA and CDR2 is FQGTGA. The CDR3 loop spans 13 amino acids. The germline V and J ends were trimmed by 0 bases and 8 bases, with 10 bases remaining between them. Supplemented by reference TRBV7-3 and TRBJ1-2, the full variable domain reads GAGVSQTPSNKVTEKGKYVELRCDPISGHTALYWYRQSLGQGPEFLIYFQGTGAADDSGLPNDRFFAVRPEGSVSTLKIQRTERGDSAVYLCASSLTRHEGYTFGSGTRLTVV.